The 16 T cell receptor beta chains presented below share a single source sample, sequenced in a study of glioma-infiltrating T cells after dendritic cell vaccination (dated by TCRdb to about 2016). Library method: the immunoSEQ multiplex PCR assay. TCRdb carries this immuneACCESS record with in-frame sequences only. Its versions omit some clonotypes, under half of them owing to an unresolved V gene in the studies checked, with the rest unexplained. This sample comprises about 64,000 clones, around nine tenths of them detected only once. The top ten clonotypes cover 11% of the sample. The time point label corresponds to: after dendritic cell vaccination, including at tumor progression/relapse. Sample: blood, taken after dendritic cell vaccination. The receptors were gathered from a human donor with glioblastoma.

This chain links TRBV28 with TRBJ2-7, with D possibly TRBD1 on 5 matching bases. The CDR3 loop spans 14 amino acids. V gave up 5 bases and J gave up 1 base, with 12 bases separating them. Germline loops: CDR1 MDHEN, CDR2 SYDVKM. CDR3 nucleotides: TGTGCCAGCAGTCCCCCTGACAGATCCTACGAGCAGTACTTC. Its protein is CASSPPDRSYEQYF.

This chain joins TRBV6-4 and TRBJ2-7; no reliable D call. The CDR3 sequence is 14 residues long. V lost 4 bases to trimming and J lost 0 bases, with 10 bases between them. Per germline, CDR1 MRHNA and CDR2 SNTAGT. The CDR3 DNA reads as TGTGCCAGCAGTGTTGCGGCCTTCTCCTACGAGCAGTACTTC. This sequence encodes CASSVAAFSYEQYF.

This sequence joins TRBV4-1 and TRBJ2-1; D remains unclear. The CDR3 is made up of 13 amino acids. The germline V gene encodes CDR1 MGHRA and CDR2 YSYEKL. V lost 4 bases to trimming and J lost 2 bases, with 6 bases between them. CDR3 nucleotide sequence: TGCGCCAGCAGCCCCATCACCTACAATGAGCAGTTCTTC. This encodes CASSPITYNEQFF.

The V gene is TRBV19, the J gene TRBJ1-1; unclear D gene. V dropped 0 bases and J dropped 6 bases, with 8 bases sitting between them. This CDR3 has 13 residues. Germline V gene lookup returns CDR1 LNHDA and CDR2 SQIVND (reference sequence). CDR3 nucleotides: TGTGCCAGTAGTATAGATAGAAGTCCTGAAGCTTTCTTT. It yields the protein CASSIDRSPEAFF.

The V call is TRBV5-1, the J call TRBJ2-5; TRBD2 might be the D (5 bases). TRBJ2-7 matches the DNA end more closely, so the J call is doubtful. The CDR3 runs to 15 residues. The germline CDR1 and CDR2 sequences are SGHRS and YFSETQ. This CDR3 reads CASSYDPGGPYEQYF. As DNA, the CDR3 is TGCGCCAGCAGCTACGACCCCGGAGGTCCCTACGAGCAGTACTTC.

The chain links TRBV9 to TRBJ2-3; the match to TRBD2 covers 8 bases. The CDR3 totals 15 residues. Germline-derived CDR1 and CDR2 are SGDLS and YYNGEE. With V trimmed by 6 bases and J by 5 bases, 11 bases remained unmatched. CDR3 DNA: TGTGCCAGCACCCGGGGGAGCGGGAGTCGAGATACGCAGTATTTT. It codes for CASTRGSGSRDTQYF.

This chain uses TRBV10-1 with TRBJ1-2; the D is unclear. Trimming shortened V by 6 bases and J by 5 bases, and 10 bases separated the two germline ends. There are 12 residues in the CDR3. Germline assignment: CDR1 WNHNN and CDR2 SYGVQD (reference sequence). The CDR3 here is CASSPTGYGYTF. CDR3 DNA: TGCGCCAGCAGCCCGACGGGGTATGGCTACACCTTC.

The table lists this clone with a count of one. The chain employs TRBV6-1 and TRBJ1-2; tentative D call: TRBD1 (5 bases). This CDR3 is 14 amino acids long. V was cut by 2 bases and J by 7 bases, with 14 bases left in between. Per the germline V gene, CDR1 is MNHNS and CDR2 is SASEGT. The CDR3: CASSEHGGTGGYTF. CDR3 nucleotide sequence: TGTGCCAGCAGTGAACATGGAGGGACGGGTGGCTACACCTTC.

The rearrangement links TRBV7-7 to TRBJ2-5, with TRBD1 matching over 10 bases. Germline V lookup: CDR1 SSHAT, CDR2 FNYEAQ (reference sequence). This CDR3 contains 13 residues. The junction had 2 bases not matched to a gene; V was cut back by 5 bases and J by 5 bases. This CDR3 reads CASSLDRGETQYF. DNA of the CDR3: TGTGCCAGCAGCCTGGACAGGGGGGAGACCCAGTACTTC.

The table lists this clone with a few counts. This chain links TRBV11-2 with TRBJ1-2; D gene uncertain. Looked up from germline, CDR1 is SGHAT and CDR2 is FQNNGV. Deletions cut 1 base from V and 8 bases from J, with 8 bases between. CDR3 length: 12 residues. In DNA, the CDR3 is TGTGCCAGCAGCTTAGCCTTAAAAGGCTACACCTTC. Its translation is CASSLALKGYTF.

This chain joins TRBV7-8 and TRBJ1-5; TRBD1 might be the D (6 bases). From germline, CDR1 is SGHVS and CDR2 FQNEAQ. This CDR3 is 14 amino acids long. V lost 5 bases and J lost 5, with 13 bases in between. DNA for the CDR3: TGTGCCAGCAGCCACAGGGAGGGAGATCAGCCCCAGCATTTT. It translates to CASSHREGDQPQHF.

The chain carries TRBV11-1 and TRBJ1-1; D is unresolved. Germline V CDR1 and CDR2: SGHAT, FQDESV (reference sequence). V was trimmed by 5 bases and J by 1 base, leaving 14 bases between them. This CDR3 has 15 residues. The CDR3, as DNA: TGTGCCAGCAGCCCGTGGGCCTTCAAGAACACTGAAGCTTTCTTT. Protein product: CASSPWAFKNTEAFF.

The CDR3 loop reads CASSYEGANARELFF. The CDR3 nucleotides read TGTGCCAGCAGTTACGAGGGGGCCAATGCCAGGGAGCTGTTTTTT. The genes are TRBV6-5 and TRBJ2-2; 7 nucleotides line up with TRBD1. The CDR3 sequence is 15 residues long. Per the germline V gene, CDR1 is MNHEY and CDR2 is SVGAGI. V dropped 2 bases and J dropped 9; count of bases not matched to a gene: 9.

This clone was detected only once. The chain uses TRBV19 and TRBJ2-3; 12 bases fit TRBD2. This CDR3 region has 16 residues. V trimming: 6 bases; J trimming: 0 bases; junction bases outside the gene matches: 4. Germline assignment: CDR1 LNHDA and CDR2 SQIVND (reference sequence). The CDR3 loop reads CASSIGLAGSTDTQYF. In DNA form, the CDR3 reads TGTGCCAGTAGCATCGGACTAGCGGGAAGCACAGATACGCAGTATTTT.

The V call is TRBV6-5, the J call TRBJ2-3; 7 nucleotides match TRBD2. This CDR3 is 16 amino acids long. Per germline, CDR1 MNHEY and CDR2 SVGAGI. The V and J ends lost 2 bases and 6 bases, in that order; junction bases with no gene match: 11. CDR3 sequence: CASSYRASGSRDTQYF. The DNA for the CDR3 is TGTGCCAGCAGTTACAGGGCTAGCGGCAGTCGGGATACGCAGTATTTT.

The chain recombines TRBV7-2 with TRBJ2-1; 10 bases are a match to TRBD1. CDR1 is SGHTA, CDR2 FQGNSA, per germline. The CDR3 loop spans 15 amino acids. Losses at the gene ends were 5 bases for V and 3 bases for J; bases not matched to a gene: 4. As DNA, the CDR3 is TGTGCCAGCAGCCCACGGACAGGGGGCTACAATGAGCAGTTCTTC. Translation gives CASSPRTGGYNEQFF.